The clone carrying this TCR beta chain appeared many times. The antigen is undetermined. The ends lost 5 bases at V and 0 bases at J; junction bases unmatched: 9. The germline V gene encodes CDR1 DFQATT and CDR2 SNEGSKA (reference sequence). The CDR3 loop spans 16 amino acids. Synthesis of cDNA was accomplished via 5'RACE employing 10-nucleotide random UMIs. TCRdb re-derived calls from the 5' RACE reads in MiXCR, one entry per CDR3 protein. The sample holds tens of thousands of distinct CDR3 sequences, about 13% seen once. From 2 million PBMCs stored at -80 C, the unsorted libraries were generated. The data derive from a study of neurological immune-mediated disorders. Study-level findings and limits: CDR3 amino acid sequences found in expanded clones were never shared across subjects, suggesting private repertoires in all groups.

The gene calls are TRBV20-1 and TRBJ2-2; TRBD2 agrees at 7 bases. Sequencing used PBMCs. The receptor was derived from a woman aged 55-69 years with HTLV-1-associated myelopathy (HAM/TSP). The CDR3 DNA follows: TGCAGTGCTGTCTCAGCGGGACGTACGAACACCGGGGAGCTGTTTTTT. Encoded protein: CSAVSAGRTNTGELFF.